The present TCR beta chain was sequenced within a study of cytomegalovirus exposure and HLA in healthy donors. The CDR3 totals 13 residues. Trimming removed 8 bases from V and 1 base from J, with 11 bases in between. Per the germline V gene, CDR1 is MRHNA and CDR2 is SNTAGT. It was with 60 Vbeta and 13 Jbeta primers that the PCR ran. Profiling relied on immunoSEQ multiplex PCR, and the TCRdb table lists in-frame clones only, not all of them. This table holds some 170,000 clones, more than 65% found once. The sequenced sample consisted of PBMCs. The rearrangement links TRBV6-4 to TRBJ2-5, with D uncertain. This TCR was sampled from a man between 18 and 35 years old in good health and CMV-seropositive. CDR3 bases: TGTGCCAGCTCCCGAGAAAGCCAAGAGACCCAGTACTTC. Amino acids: CASSRESQETQYF.